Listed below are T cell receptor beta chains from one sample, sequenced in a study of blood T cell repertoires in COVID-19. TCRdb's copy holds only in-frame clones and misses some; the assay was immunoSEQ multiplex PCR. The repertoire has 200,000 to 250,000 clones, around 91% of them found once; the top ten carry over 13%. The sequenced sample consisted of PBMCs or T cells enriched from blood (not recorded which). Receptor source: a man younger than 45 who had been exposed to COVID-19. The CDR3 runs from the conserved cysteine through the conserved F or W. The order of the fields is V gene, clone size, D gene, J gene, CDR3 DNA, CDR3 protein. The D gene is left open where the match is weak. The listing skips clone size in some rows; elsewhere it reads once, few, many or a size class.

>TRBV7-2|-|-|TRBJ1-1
TGTGCCAGCAGCCCGTGGGAGGGCAGGGGAACTGAAGCTTTCTTT
CASSPWEGRGTEAFF
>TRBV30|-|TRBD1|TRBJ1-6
TGTGCCTGGAGTGGTTTGACAGGGGGATCACCCCTCCACTTT
CAWSGLTGGSPLHF
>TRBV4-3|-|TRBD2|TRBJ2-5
TGCGCCAGCAGCGACTCAAGCGGGGGTCGGCGGACCCAGTACTTC
CASSDSSGGRRTQYF
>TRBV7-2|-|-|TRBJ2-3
TGTGCCAGCAGCCCGTCGCCGGGGGTTACGCAGTATTTT
CASSPSPGVTQYF
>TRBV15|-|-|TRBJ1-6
TGTGCCACCAGCAGAGATTGGGCCTCGGTGAATTCACCCCTCCACTTT
CATSRDWASVNSPLHF
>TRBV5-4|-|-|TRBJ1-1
TGTGCCAGCAGCGGGCCCCCGGGGGGCAGAGGAGCTGAAGCTTTCTTT
CASSGPPGGRGAEAFF
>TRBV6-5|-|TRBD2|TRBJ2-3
TGTGCCAGCGGGGCGGGGGGCAGATTCGGAGATACGCAGTATTTT
CASGAGGRFGDTQYF
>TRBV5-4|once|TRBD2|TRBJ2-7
TGTGCCAGCAGCCCCGCGGGGGACTCCTACGAGCAGTACTTC
CASSPAGDSYEQYF
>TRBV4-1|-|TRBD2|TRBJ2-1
TGCGCCAGCAGCCCCCCTAGCGGGGGGGCCAATGAGCAGTTCTTC
CASSPPSGGANEQFF
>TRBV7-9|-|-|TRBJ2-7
TGTGCCAGCAGCCCCCGGGACGGGAGCTCCTACGAGCAGTACTTC
CASSPRDGSSYEQYF
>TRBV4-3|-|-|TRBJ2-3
TGCGCCAGCAGCCAAGATCTCCTCAGACACCGCACAGATACGCAGTATTTT
CASSQDLLRHRTDTQYF
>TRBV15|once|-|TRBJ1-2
TGTGCCACCAGCAGTACCAGGGGATCCTATGGCTACACCTTC
CATSSTRGSYGYTF
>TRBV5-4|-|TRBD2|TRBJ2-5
TGTGCCAGCAGCGGACGACTAGCGGGGGAAGAGACCCAGTACTTC
CASSGRLAGEETQYF
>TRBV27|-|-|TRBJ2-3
TGTGCCAGCAGTCCGTTAGCGGCCCTAACGCGGGGAGATACGCAGTATTTT
CASSPLAALTRGDTQYF
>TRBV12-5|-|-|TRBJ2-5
TGTGCTTCCGAGGCGGGGTCGTTTGAGACCCAGTACTTC
CASEAGSFETQYF
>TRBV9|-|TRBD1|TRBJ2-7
TGTGCCAGCAGCGTCGGGCTGGACAGGCAAGTCTACGAGCAGTACTTC
CASSVGLDRQVYEQYF
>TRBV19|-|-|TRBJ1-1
TGTGCCAGTACCTCTATTCTTTTGGACACTGAAGCTTTCTTT
CASTSILLDTEAFF
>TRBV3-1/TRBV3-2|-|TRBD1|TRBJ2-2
TGTGCCAGCAGCCAAGATACAGGGGTGGGCACCGGGGAGCTGTTTTTT
CASSQDTGVGTGELFF
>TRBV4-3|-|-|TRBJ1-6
TGCGCCAGCAGCCAAGATCCAGCAGGAAGGAATTCACCCCTCCACTTT
CASSQDPAGRNSPLHF
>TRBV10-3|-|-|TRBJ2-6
TGTGCCATCAGTGAGTCGTCAGGGACTGTGGCTGGGGCCAACGTCCTGACTTTC
CAISESSGTVAGANVLTF
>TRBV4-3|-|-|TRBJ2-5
TGCGCCAGCAGCCAAGATGACAATCGGGAGACCCAGTACTTC
CASSQDDNRETQYF
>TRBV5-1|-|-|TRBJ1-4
TGCGCCAGCAGCTTGGCGGGGGTTACTAATGAAAAACTGTTTTTT
CASSLAGVTNEKLFF
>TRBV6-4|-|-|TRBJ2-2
TGTGCCAGCAGTGCAAACCGGGACACGTGGGACACCGGGGAGCTGTTTTTT
CASSANRDTWDTGELFF
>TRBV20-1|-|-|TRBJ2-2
TGCAGTGCTAGTCGTGGCGGTACGAACACCGGGGAGCTGTTTTTT
CSASRGGTNTGELFF
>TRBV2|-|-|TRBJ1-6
TGTGCCAGTACCAGGGGCTCCTATAATTCACCCCTCCACTTT
CASTRGSYNSPLHF
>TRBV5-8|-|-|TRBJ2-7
TGTGCCAGCAGACCCTATGGTCAGGGGAACTACGAGCAGTACTTC
CASRPYGQGNYEQYF
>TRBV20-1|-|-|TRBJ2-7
TGCAGTGCAAGCCCCTCCTACGAGCAGTACTTC
CSASPSYEQYF
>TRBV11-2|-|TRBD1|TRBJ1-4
TGTGCCAGCAGCTTAACCGGGACAGTGAATGAAAAACTGTTTTTT
CASSLTGTVNEKLFF
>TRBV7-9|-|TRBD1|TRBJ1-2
TGTGCCAGCAGCTCCGGGACAGTAAACTATGGCTACACCTTC
CASSSGTVNYGYTF
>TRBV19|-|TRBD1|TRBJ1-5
TGTGCCAGTAGTAATAAGACAGGGAAGTATAGCAATCAGCCCCAGCATTTT
CASSNKTGKYSNQPQHF
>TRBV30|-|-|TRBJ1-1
TGTGCCTGGAGTCCGATCGGCACTGAAGCTTTCTTT
CAWSPIGTEAFF
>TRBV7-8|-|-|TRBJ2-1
TGTGCCAGCAGCCTAGCCCCTCAGATTCTAGGTAATGAGCAGTTCTTC
CASSLAPQILGNEQFF
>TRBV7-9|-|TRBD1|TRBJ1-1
TGTGCCAGCAGCTTAGACGGGACAGTTAACACTGAAGCTTTCTTT
CASSLDGTVNTEAFF
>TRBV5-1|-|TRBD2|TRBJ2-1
TGCGCCAGCAGTTTGCTAGCGGGGGGGCGTTGGGTCAATGAGCAGTTCTTC
CASSLLAGGRWVNEQFF
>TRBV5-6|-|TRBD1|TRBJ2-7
TGTGCCAGCAGCAAAACAGGGGAAACCTACGAGCAGTACTTC
CASSKTGETYEQYF
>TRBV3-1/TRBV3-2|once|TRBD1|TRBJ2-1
TGTGCCTTCAGTTCCGGGACAGGCGGGAATGAGCAGTTCTTC
CAFSSGTGGNEQFF
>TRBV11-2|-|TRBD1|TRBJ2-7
TGTGCCAGCAGCTTAGCAGGGGGACAGGGAAAATACGAGCAGTACTTC
CASSLAGGQGKYEQYF
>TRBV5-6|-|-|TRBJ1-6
TGTGCCAGCAGCATGGGCCGGGACTATAATTCACCCCTCCACTTT
CASSMGRDYNSPLHF
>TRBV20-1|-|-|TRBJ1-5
TGCAGTGCTAGTAGCAAAGAATTTCAGCCCCAGCATTTT
CSASSKEFQPQHF
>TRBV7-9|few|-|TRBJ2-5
TGTGCCAGCCGACCGTCTGGGGGGACGGAGACCCAGTACTTC
CASRPSGGTETQYF
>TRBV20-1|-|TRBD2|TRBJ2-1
TGCAGTGCTAGTGGGAGGGGACTTTTGAATGAGCAGTTCTTC
CSASGRGLLNEQFF